The source of this T cell receptor (beta chain) is a study of preoperative IRX-2 immunotherapy in early breast cancer. The germline gives CDR1 SGHRS, CDR2 YFSETQ. Trimming pared 4 bases from V and 0 bases from J, leaving 16 bases between. This CDR3 comprises 16 residues. As for treatment: preoperative locoregional IRX-2 cytokine immunotherapy. Repertoires were generated with immunoSEQ multiplex PCR, while TCRdb's copy carries only in-frame clones and drops some. The table includes 5,000 to 6,500 clones, around 75% detected once. This chain connects TRBV5-1 to TRBJ1-1; D call uncertain. The origin of this receptor is a human donor with breast cancer. The source material was tumor tissue, sampled before IRX-2 immunotherapy. CDR3 protein: CASSHPADNLNTEAFF. Written as DNA, the CDR3 is TGCGCCAGCAGCCACCCGGCGGATAATTTGAACACTGAAGCTTTCTTT.